Listed below are T cell receptor beta chains from one sample, sequenced in a study of long-term antiretroviral therapy in people with HIV. Some clones are missing from TCRdb's copy, which holds only in-frame ones; the method was immunoSEQ multiplex PCR. This table holds 20,000 or so clones, around 83% found once. The input for sequencing was unsorted PBMCs, taken 0.1 years before starting antiretroviral therapy. Source of these receptors: a young man with HIV. Each CDR3 is given with its conserved first and last residue. A D gene is named only where the DNA matches it firmly.

j_call	d_call	v_call	cdr3_aa
TRBJ2-5	TRBD2	TRBV28	CASTLGGEETQYF
TRBJ2-7	-	TRBV30	CAWSTGASEQYF
TRBJ2-7	-	TRBV10-3	CAISESLANYEQYF
TRBJ2-5	-	TRBV7-3	CASASAEETQYF
TRBJ2-3	TRBD1	TRBV7-9	CASSWTGGSTDTQYF
TRBJ2-7	-	TRBV6-5	CASSPGGYEQYF
TRBJ2-2	-	TRBV5-4	CASSPYGANTGELFF
TRBJ1-5	TRBD1	TRBV28	CASSPWDVGDRVYSNQPQHF
TRBJ1-3	-	TRBV9	CASSVAPTAGNTIYF
TRBJ2-1	-	TRBV13	CASSLGRPSRRNEQFF
TRBJ1-3	TRBD1	TRBV2	CASNGQGAVGNTIYF
TRBJ1-5	-	TRBV28	CASSFRGRSGNQPQHF
TRBJ2-3	-	TRBV29-1	CSVDQGTTDTQYF
TRBJ2-7	-	TRBV10-1	CASSEREAGTGKYEQYF
TRBJ1-2	-	TRBV2	CASSAGNYGYTF
TRBJ1-2	-	TRBV4-2	CASSQDWGDDYGYTF
TRBJ2-3	-	TRBV13	CASSRRTSTDTQYF
TRBJ2-5	-	TRBV9	CASSVEGRGVSWETQYF
TRBJ2-5	-	TRBV30	CAWSGQKETQYF
TRBJ2-3	-	TRBV7-2	CASSFGGPGADTQYF
TRBJ1-2	-	TRBV23-1	CASSQSSAVYGYTF
TRBJ2-4	TRBD1	TRBV30	CAWSVNRGNIQYF
TRBJ2-7	-	TRBV4-3	CASSLQSGRDEQYF
TRBJ2-7	TRBD1	TRBV5-4	CASSMDRDYEQYF
TRBJ1-2	-	TRBV2	CASSEGGRWYGYTF
TRBJ1-5	-	TRBV18	CASSPIDTFNQPQHF
TRBJ2-2	TRBD1	TRBV4-1	CASSPIPSTGGRTGELFF
TRBJ1-3	TRBD1	TRBV7-6	CASSPGQGQGNTIYF
TRBJ1-2	-	TRBV7-9	CASSLDLANYGYTF
TRBJ2-5	TRBD1	TRBV7-9	CASSLLTGGGETQYF
TRBJ2-3	TRBD2	TRBV9	CASSVEGTSGTDTQYF
TRBJ1-5	-	TRBV7-5	CARSAPYRGHQPQHF
TRBJ1-3	-	TRBV5-1	CASSLLPTGGNTIYF
TRBJ1-5	-	TRBV15	CATSRDGSSGQPQHF
TRBJ2-7	-	TRBV25-1	CASSQTGYEQYF
TRBJ2-1	-	TRBV28	CASSPTHNEQFF
TRBJ2-1	TRBD2	TRBV27	CASSLLALAGYEQFF
TRBJ2-7	-	TRBV5-4	CASSLLWGDRMDEQYF
TRBJ2-2	TRBD2	TRBV4-1	CASSPRAGGDPGELFF
TRBJ1-2	-	TRBV28	CASSFGGGAGGYTF
TRBJ2-7	-	TRBV15	CATSSPHSGPDGGYEQYF
TRBJ2-3	-	TRBV19	CASSITAPTDTQYF
TRBJ2-5	TRBD2	TRBV7-3	CASSPRGSGTLQETQYF
TRBJ2-3	TRBD1	TRBV29-1	CSVEGQGVGTDTQYF
TRBJ1-5	-	TRBV4-1	CASSQRGVGNQPQHF
TRBJ2-2	TRBD1	TRBV6-5	CASGQGHPGELFF
TRBJ1-2	-	TRBV4-3	CASSQRGHYGYTF
TRBJ1-3	-	TRBV9	CASSGGTPGNTIYF
TRBJ2-1	TRBD1	TRBV27	CASSLSRQGEQFF
TRBJ2-7	TRBD2	TRBV30	CAWSWGEGVYEQYF
TRBJ2-1	TRBD1	TRBV6-1	CASSVQGDASPEQFF
TRBJ1-5	-	TRBV18	CASSPDGKTTTQHF